This TCR beta chain derives from a study of blood T cell repertoires in COVID-19. Study-level information: The United States, Italy and Spain were the sources of the acute and convalescent COVID-19 samples. Sources were T cells, B-cell-depleted T cells, or PBMCs; the material itself was cDNA or gDNA.

With 1 base removed from V and 2 bases from J, the gap between germline ends came to 13 bases. Looked up from germline, CDR1 is SGHNT and CDR2 is YYREEE (reference sequence). This CDR3 region has 15 residues. Study processing details: Amplification of reference gene primers was used by the study to estimate nucleated cell counts. Method: immunoSEQ multiplex PCR; TCRdb's copy keeps in-frame clones and lacks some. The D gene and trimming were derived from the DNA, and the V and J assignments and clone size from that table. Here the sample spans 90,000 to 100,000 clones, 65% to 85% being singletons. Sequenced: peripheral blood. The clonotype originates from a man aged 55-75 years with acute or convalescent COVID-19. The V and J genes are TRBV5-4 and TRBJ2-7; D not certain. Written as DNA, the CDR3 is TGTGCCAGCAGCTTGCGACCGTGGAGTCCCTACGAGCAGTACTTC. It yields the protein CASSLRPWSPYEQYF.